This T cell receptor beta chain comes out of a study of blood T cell repertoires in COVID-19. V dropped 7 bases and J dropped 5; count of bases not matched to a gene: 9. The germline V gene has CDR1 LNHDA and CDR2 SQIVND (reference sequence). There are 14 residues in the CDR3. The protocol was immunoSEQ multiplex PCR, while the TCRdb copy is restricted to in-frame clones and leaves out a portion. The repertoire holds some 140,000 clones, roughly 80% seen once, with over 9.5% in the top ten. The TCR comes from a man aged 55 to 70 who had recovered from COVID-19. The V call is TRBV19, the J call TRBJ1-1, with TRBD1 matching 8 bases. Sequenced: peripheral blood. The CDR3 reads CASTPTGGYTEAFF. The DNA for the CDR3 is TGTGCCAGTACCCCAACAGGGGGTTATACTGAAGCTTTCTTT.